Shown below are 17 T cell receptor beta chains from a single sample sequenced in a study of T-cell reconstitution after alpha-beta-depleted transplantation in children. TCRbeta library construction was performed incorporating unique molecular identifiers. TCRdb reanalysed the PCR reads using MiXCR and keeps one entry per CDR3 protein. This table holds about a million distinct CDR3 sequences, about 30% found once. Material: PBMCs, mostly from graft donor cells, obtained 360 days after TCRalphabeta/CD19-depleted stem cell transplant. All receptors come from a boy in the first two years of life who had a stem cell transplant for SCID, so the T cells may come from the graft donor.

The chain couples TRBV20-1 to TRBJ2-1; D is ambiguous. Germline V CDR1 and CDR2: DFQATT, SNEGSKA (reference sequence). Trimming pared 4 bases from V and 2 bases from J, leaving 9 bases between. The CDR3 covers 13 residues. CDR3 region: CSAISMTYNEQFF. In DNA form, the CDR3 reads TGCAGTGCTATCTCGATGACCTACAATGAGCAGTTCTTC.

In this sample, this clonotype turned up a few times. The chain uses TRBV5-4 and TRBJ1-4, with 7 bases identical to TRBD1. Germline V CDR1 and CDR2: SGHNT, YYREEE (reference sequence). This CDR3 has 14 residues. V was pared by 4 bases and J by 8 bases, with 8 bases of the junction left unmatched. The CDR3 loop is CASSTTGRGEKLFF. Here the CDR3 DNA reads TGTGCCAGCAGCACGACAGGGCGAGGGGAAAAACTGTTTTTT.

This clonotype was seen at least ten times. This rearrangement joins TRBV3-1 to TRBJ2-7; D could derive from TRBD1 or TRBD2 (5 bases each). This CDR3 is 15 amino acids long. Germline-derived CDR1 and CDR2 are LGHDT and YNNKEL (reference sequence). V was trimmed by 1 base and J by 7 bases, leaving 17 bases between them. CDR3 in DNA: TGTGCCAGCAGCCAAGGCCGGGGCGCTACGCGGGAGCAGTACTTC. This translates into CASSQGRGATREQYF.

The CDR3 sequence: CASSCRDRASAGELFF. The CDR3 coding sequence is TGCGCCAGCAGCTGCCGGGACAGAGCTAGCGCCGGGGAGCTGTTTTTT. V is TRBV5-1 and J is TRBJ2-2; D may be TRBD1 (7 bases). The CDR3 totals 16 residues. Trimming removed 3 bases at V and 6 bases at J, with 18 bases between. Germline CDR1 and CDR2: SGHRS and YFSETQ.

The rearrangement links TRBV20-1 to TRBJ2-1; D not certain. The CDR3 has 11 residues. V was trimmed by 4 bases and J by 7 bases, leaving 8 bases between them. Per germline, CDR1 DFQATT and CDR2 SNEGSKA (reference sequence). The chain's CDR3 is CSATGRNEQFF. The CDR3 bases are TGCAGTGCTACCGGGCGGAATGAGCAGTTCTTC.

The count of this clonotype is one. The rearrangement uses TRBV12-3 or TRBV12-4 and TRBJ2-4; D might be TRBD1 (5 bases). Between the trimmed V and J ends, which lost 3 bases and 0 bases, there was a span of 15 bases. This CDR3 is built from 17 residues. CDR3 region: CASSFCVGRIAKNIQYF. The CDR3 DNA sequence: TGTGCCAGCAGTTTCTGCGTGGGGCGGATAGCCAAAAACATTCAGTACTTC.

This clonotype has a handful of counts. The chain couples TRBV7-2 to TRBJ2-7, with no clear D. The CDR3 length is 14 residues. CDR1 and CDR2 from the germline V gene are SGHTA and FQGNSA. V was pared by 3 bases and J by 5 bases, with 14 bases between. CDR3 DNA: TGTGCCAGCAGCTTTGGTGCCGTCGGCGACGAGCAGTACTTC. It yields the protein CASSFGAVGDEQYF.

A few counts support this clonotype. This rearrangement joins TRBV7-9 to TRBJ2-1; the D gene is possibly TRBD1 (6 bases). Trimming left V 5 bases short and J 10 bases short, with 15 bases between. CDR1 is SEHNR, CDR2 FQNEAQ, per germline (reference sequence). This CDR3 contains 13 residues. The CDR3 region has the DNA TGTGCCAGCAGCCCTACAGGGTTTGGAGAGCAGTTCTTC. Translation gives CASSPTGFGEQFF.

This clonotype was seen a few times. One end of the junction fails to match germline, which may point to a read error. This chain connects TRBV7-8 to TRBJ1-1, with TRBD1 as a possible D gene (5 bases). The CDR3 runs 15 residues. The germline gives CDR1 SGHVS, CDR2 FQNEAQ. CDR3 region: CASSPRGQVNTEAFF. As DNA, the CDR3 is TGTGCCAGCAGCCCCCGGGGCCAGGTGAACACTGAGGCTTTCTTT.

This clonotype was found a few times. The V gene is TRBV12-3 or TRBV12-4, the J gene TRBJ2-5; D gene uncertain. Between the trimmed V and J ends, which lost 3 bases and 2 bases, there was a span of 7 bases. The CDR3 consists of 13 residues. The CDR3, as DNA: TGTGCCAGCAGTTTGGTACAGCAAGAGACCCAGTACTTC. As protein: CASSLVQQETQYF.

This clonotype has only a few counts. The chain joins TRBV12-3 or TRBV12-4 to TRBJ2-3, with 12 nucleotides matching TRBD2. This CDR3 has 15 residues. V shed 7 bases, J shed 4 bases, and the junction held 6 bases outside the gene matches. The CDR3 spells CASKHLAGGPDTQYF. For the CDR3, the DNA is TGTGCCAGCAAGCATCTAGCGGGGGGGCCAGATACGCAGTATTTT.

This clonotype was seen only a few times. V and J are TRBV12-3 or TRBV12-4 and TRBJ2-3; no definite D call. CDR3 size: 13 residues. Trimming shortened V by 3 bases and J by 4 bases, and 8 bases separated the two germline ends. The DNA for the CDR3 is TGTGCCAGCAGTTTTGGTAGAGCAGATACGCAGTATTTT. It translates to CASSFGRADTQYF.

This clonotype was picked up a small number of times. V usage is TRBV27 and J usage is TRBJ1-1; 7 bases fit TRBD1. V was clipped by 0 bases and J by 5 bases; unmatched bases: 6. This CDR3 has 15 residues. Germline V lookup: CDR1 MNHEY, CDR2 SMNVEV (reference sequence). The CDR3 protein is CASSLSFAGGTEAFF. The CDR3 DNA sequence: TGTGCCAGCAGTTTATCCTTTGCAGGGGGGACTGAAGCTTTCTTT.

The J gene is TRBJ2-3, the V gene TRBV20-1; TRBD2 might be the D (6 bases). Per germline, CDR1 DFQATT and CDR2 SNEGSKA (reference sequence). The CDR3 loop spans 15 amino acids. V was shortened by 3 bases and J by 7 bases, with 20 bases between the two germline ends. CDR3 in amino acids: CSARGLAGTGYTQYF. The CDR3 DNA reads as TGCAGTGCTAGGGGTCTCGCGGGGACGGGGTATACGCAGTATTTT.

V usage is TRBV5-6 and J usage is TRBJ1-5; TRBD1 matches at 7 bases. This CDR3 is built from 15 residues. CDR1 and CDR2 (germline): SGHDT, YYEEEE. J gave up 2 bases and V 3 bases, and 5 bases lay outside the gene matches. In DNA, the CDR3 is TGTGCCAGCAGCTGCTGGGACAGTTGCAATCAGCCCCAGCATTTT. Residues: CASSCWDSCNQPQHF.

This clonotype was seen only a few times. The chain uses TRBV5-1 and TRBJ1-5; TRBD1 might be the D (5 bases). V lost 1 base to trimming and J lost 8 bases, with 13 bases between them. CDR3 length: 14 amino acids. Germline-derived CDR1 and CDR2 are SGHRS and YFSETQ. The DNA for the CDR3 is TGCGCCAGCAGCTTGCACGGCGGGGACGAGCCCCAGCATTTT. This codes for CASSLHGGDEPQHF.

The J gene is TRBJ2-1, the V gene TRBV10-3; 11 bases are a match to TRBD2. V was clipped by 2 bases and J by 4 bases; unmatched bases: 4. Germline V gene data show CDR1 as ENHRY and CDR2 as SYGVKD. There are 16 residues in the CDR3. The CDR3 sequence: CAISETSGGAYNEQFF. For the CDR3, the DNA is TGTGCCATCAGTGAGACTAGCGGGGGAGCTTACAATGAGCAGTTCTTC.